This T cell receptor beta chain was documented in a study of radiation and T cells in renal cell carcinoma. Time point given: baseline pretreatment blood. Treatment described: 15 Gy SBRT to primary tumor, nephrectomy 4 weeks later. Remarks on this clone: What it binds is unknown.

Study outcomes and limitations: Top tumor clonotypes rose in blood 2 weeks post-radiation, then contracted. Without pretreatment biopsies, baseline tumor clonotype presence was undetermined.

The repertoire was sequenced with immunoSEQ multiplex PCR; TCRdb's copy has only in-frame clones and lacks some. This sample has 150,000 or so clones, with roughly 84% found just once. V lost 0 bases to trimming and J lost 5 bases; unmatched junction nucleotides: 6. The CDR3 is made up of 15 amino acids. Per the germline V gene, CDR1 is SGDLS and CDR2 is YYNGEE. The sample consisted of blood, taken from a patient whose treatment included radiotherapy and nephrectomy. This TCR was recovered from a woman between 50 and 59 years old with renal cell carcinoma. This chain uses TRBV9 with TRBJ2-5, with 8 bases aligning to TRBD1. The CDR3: CASSVAQGARETQYF. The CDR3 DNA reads TGTGCCAGCAGCGTAGCTCAGGGGGCGAGGGAGACCCAGTACTTC.